The subject of this entry is one TCR beta chain. Its antigen is as yet unknown. This sample is part of a study of T cell repertoires and HLA-DP antigens. V lost 6 bases and J 0 bases, leaving 8 bases between the germline ends. This CDR3 comprises 13 residues. Germline CDR1 MNHNS, CDR2 SASEGT. Using immunoSEQ multiplex PCR, the repertoire was profiled, and TCRdb retains in-frame clones only, with some absent. The repertoire holds over 100,000 clones, with 90% to 95% as singletons. V gene TRBV6-1 combines with J gene TRBJ1-2, with a tentative D call TRBD1 (6 bases). The clonotype comes from a woman aged 18 to 35 in good health and CMV-seronegative. Sequenced sample: CD4+ T cells from PBMCs. The CDR3 loop is CASRGGANYGYTF. The CDR3 DNA follows: TGTGCCAGCAGGGGGGGCGCTAACTATGGCTACACCTTC.